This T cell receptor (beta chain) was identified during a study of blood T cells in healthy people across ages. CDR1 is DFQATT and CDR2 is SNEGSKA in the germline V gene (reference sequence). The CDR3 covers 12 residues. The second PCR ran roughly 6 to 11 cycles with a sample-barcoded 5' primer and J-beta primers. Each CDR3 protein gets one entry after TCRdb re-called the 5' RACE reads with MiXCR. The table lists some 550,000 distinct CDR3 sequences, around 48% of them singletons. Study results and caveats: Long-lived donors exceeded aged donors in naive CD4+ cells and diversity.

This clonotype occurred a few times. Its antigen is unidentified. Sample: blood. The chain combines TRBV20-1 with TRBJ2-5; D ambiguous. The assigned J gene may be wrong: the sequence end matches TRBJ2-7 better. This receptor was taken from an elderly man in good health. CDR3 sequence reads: CSARIYIHEQYF. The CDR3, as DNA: TGCAGTGCTAGGATATACATCCACGAGCAGTACTTC.